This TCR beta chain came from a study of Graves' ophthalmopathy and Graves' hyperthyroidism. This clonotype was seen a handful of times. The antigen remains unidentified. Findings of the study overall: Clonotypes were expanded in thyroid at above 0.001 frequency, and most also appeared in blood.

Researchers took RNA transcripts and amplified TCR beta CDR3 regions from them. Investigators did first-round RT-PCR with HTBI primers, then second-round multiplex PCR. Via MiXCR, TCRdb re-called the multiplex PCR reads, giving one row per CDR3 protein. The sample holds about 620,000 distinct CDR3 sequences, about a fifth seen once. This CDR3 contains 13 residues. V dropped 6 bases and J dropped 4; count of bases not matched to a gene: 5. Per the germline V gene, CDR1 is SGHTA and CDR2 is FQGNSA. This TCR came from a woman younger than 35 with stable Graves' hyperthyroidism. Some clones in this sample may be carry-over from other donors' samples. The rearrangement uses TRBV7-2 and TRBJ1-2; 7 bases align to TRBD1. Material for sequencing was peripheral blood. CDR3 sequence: CASSPRQGYGYTF. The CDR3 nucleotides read TGTGCCAGCAGTCCACGACAGGGCTATGGCTACACCTTC.